This T cell receptor (beta chain) was recovered during a study of response to subunit inactivated influenza vaccine. Details on this clonotype: Its antigen is undetermined.

Germline V CDR1 and CDR2: DFQATT, SNEGSKA (reference sequence). The CDR3 has 10 residues. V lost 6 bases, J lost 12 bases, and 14 bases lay in between. TCRdb reanalysed the RT-PCR reads using MiXCR and keeps one entry per CDR3 protein. The data hold 700,000 to 800,000 distinct CDR3 sequences, with roughly 20% observed a single time. Study-wide results and caveats: Seasonal influenza vaccination, on each occasion, was suggested by the authors to recruit few new T cells.

The sample in question was PBMCs from blood, obtained more than 4 days after vaccination. The chain joins TRBV20-1 to TRBJ1-2; perhaps TRBD1 as D (6 bases). The receptor comes from a man over 45 who received an inactivated influenza vaccine. The chain's CDR3 is CSANGQNHTF. The DNA of the CDR3 is TGCAGTGCCAATGGACAGAATCACACCTTC.